This T cell receptor (beta chain) was observed in a study of cytomegalovirus exposure and HLA in healthy donors. Study conclusions and caveats: The authors later linked a missense DCLRE1C variant to TCR beta V- and J-gene trimming. For most TCR beta V segments, an earlier analysis put the productive rate at about 90% or about 30% of the time. Researchers left out some V segments, among them TRBV6-2 and TRBV6-3, as indistinguishable. For most TCR sequences rarity was the rule, although some public TCRs occurred in many donors.

A word on this clone: As yet, its antigen is unknown.

Primers included in the PCR were 60 Vbeta and 13 Jbeta primers. TCRdb's table, derived via immunoSEQ multiplex PCR, lists solely in-frame clones and lacks some. The sample carries about 110,000 clones, roughly three quarters recorded once. The germline gives CDR1 LNHDA, CDR2 SQIVND (reference sequence). This CDR3 region has 14 residues. V was pared by 7 bases and J by 7 bases, with 9 bases of the junction left unmatched. The receptor comes from a man aged 25 to 40 in good health and CMV-seronegative. Sequenced: PBMCs. The rearrangement links TRBV19 to TRBJ2-2; 7 nucleotides agree with TRBD1. In nucleotides, the CDR3 is TGTGCCAGTAAACATCTACAGGGGAGCGGGGAGCTGTTTTTT. Translating it yields CASKHLQGSGELFF.